The T cell receptor beta chain described here comes from a study of blood T cell repertoires in COVID-19. Here immunoSEQ multiplex PCR was the method, and the copy in TCRdb shows in-frame clones only, minus some. The repertoire consists of a few hundred thousand clones, with 89% occurring once and the leading ten covering roughly 8.9%. CDR3 length: 18 residues. The J segment lost 2 bases and the V segment lost 3 bases, leaving 13 bases of the junction unmatched. Germline assignment: CDR1 MGHDK and CDR2 SYGVNS. The sequence was collected from a middle-aged woman who had recovered from COVID-19. The chain is built from TRBV25-1 and TRBJ2-1, with 7 bases fitting TRBD2. The sample comprised PBMCs or T cells enriched from blood (not recorded which). The CDR3 region has the DNA TGTGCCAGCAGTGAGCATCAACTTAGCGGGCTTGCCTACAATGAGCAGTTCTTC. It yields the protein CASSEHQLSGLAYNEQFF.